This T cell receptor (beta chain) was recovered during a study of CD8 T cells in Susac syndrome. The CDR3 has 15 residues. V was clipped by 2 bases and J by 0 bases, with 8 bases between them. The authors reverse transcribed 0.5 to 1 ug RNA with random hexamers. TCR beta CDR3 was amplified by immunoSEQ covering 54 Vbeta and 13 Jbeta. TCRdb independently ran MiXCR on the immunoSEQ multiplex PCR reads; one entry per CDR3 protein. In the table there are 170,000 or so distinct CDR3 sequences, about 94% of which are singletons. The sequencing input was CD4+ T cells from PBMCs. The V and J genes are TRBV12-3 or TRBV12-4 and TRBJ2-1; tentative D call: TRBD2 (6 bases). The receptor was derived from a human donor with multiple sclerosis. CDR3 amino acids: CASSLLANSYNEQFF. The CDR3 coding sequence is TGTGCCAGCAGTTTACTAGCGAACTCCTACAATGAGCAGTTCTTC.